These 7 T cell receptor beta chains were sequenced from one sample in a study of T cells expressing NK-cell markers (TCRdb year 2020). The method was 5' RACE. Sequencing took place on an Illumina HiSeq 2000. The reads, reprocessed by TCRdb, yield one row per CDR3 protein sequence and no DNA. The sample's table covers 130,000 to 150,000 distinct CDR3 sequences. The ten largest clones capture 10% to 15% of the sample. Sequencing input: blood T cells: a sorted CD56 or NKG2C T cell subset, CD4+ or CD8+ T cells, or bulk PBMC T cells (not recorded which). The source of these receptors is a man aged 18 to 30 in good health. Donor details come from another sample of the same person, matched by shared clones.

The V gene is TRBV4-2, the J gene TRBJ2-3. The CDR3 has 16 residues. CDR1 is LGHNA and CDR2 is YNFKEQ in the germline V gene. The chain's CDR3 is CASSQDYPSHTDTQYF.

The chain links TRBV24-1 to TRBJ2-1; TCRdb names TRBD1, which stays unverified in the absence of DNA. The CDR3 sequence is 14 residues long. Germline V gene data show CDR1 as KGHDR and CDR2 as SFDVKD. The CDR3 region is CATSDRGTSIEQFF.

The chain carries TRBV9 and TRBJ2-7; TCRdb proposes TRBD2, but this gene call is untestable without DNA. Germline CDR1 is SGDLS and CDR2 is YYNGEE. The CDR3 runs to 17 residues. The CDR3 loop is CASSGGRNSTSIYEQYF.

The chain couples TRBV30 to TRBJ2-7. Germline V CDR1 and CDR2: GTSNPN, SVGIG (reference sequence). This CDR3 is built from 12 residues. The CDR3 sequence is CACLTSAYEQYF.

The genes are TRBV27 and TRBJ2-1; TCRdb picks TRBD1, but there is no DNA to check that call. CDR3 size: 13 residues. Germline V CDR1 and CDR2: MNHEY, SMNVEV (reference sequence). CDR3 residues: CASSGREYNEQFF.

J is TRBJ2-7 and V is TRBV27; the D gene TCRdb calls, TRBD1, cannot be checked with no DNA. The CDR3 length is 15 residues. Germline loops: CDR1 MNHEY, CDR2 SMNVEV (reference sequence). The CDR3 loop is CASSLFGAGSYEQYF.

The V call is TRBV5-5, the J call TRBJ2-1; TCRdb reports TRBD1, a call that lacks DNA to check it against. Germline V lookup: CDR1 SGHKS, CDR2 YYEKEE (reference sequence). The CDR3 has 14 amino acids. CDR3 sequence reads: CASSAPGYYNEQFF.